This T cell receptor beta chain is from a study of T cell changes during pregnancy in multiple sclerosis. Data came from immunoSEQ multiplex PCR; TCRdb stores just in-frame clones and leaves some out. The sample includes some 85,000 clones, 90% to 95% of them seen just once. The clonotype originates from a female donor with multiple sclerosis, enrolled in a pregnancy study. The sample was peripheral blood, taken in the second trimester of pregnancy.

CDR3 nucleotides: TGTGCCAGCAGATTCCAGGGGACCGGCACTGAAGCTTTCTTT. Protein product: CASRFQGTGTEAFF. The chain is built from TRBV27 and TRBJ1-1, with D possibly being TRBD1 (6 bases). Trimming pared 6 bases from V and 4 bases from J, leaving 15 bases between. Germline lookup yields CDR1 MNHEY and CDR2 SMNVEV (reference sequence). This CDR3 region has 14 residues.